This T cell receptor beta chain stems from a study of T cells after yellow fever vaccination. Study conclusions and caveats: High-abundance clonotypes from the bulk population could contaminate FACS-sorted repertoires. Peak timing came faster in the weaker secondary response, day 5 versus 15.

One entry per CDR3 protein results from TCRdb running MiXCR on the 5' RACE reads. This sample has about 58,000 distinct CDR3 sequences, with around 7% found just once. Trimming left V 0 bases short and J 8 bases short, with 15 bases between. This CDR3 has 15 amino acids. Germline V gene lookup returns CDR1 LGHNA and CDR2 YSLEER. This clonotype was counted between two and nine times. Antigen specificity is unknown. The gene calls are TRBV4-3 and TRBJ2-3, with D perhaps TRBD2 (6 bases). The source is a man younger than 35 who received the YFV17D yellow fever vaccine. Sequences were derived from CD8+ T cells sorted from PBMCs, sampled on the day of the first yellow fever vaccination. The CDR3, as DNA: TGCGCCAGCAGCCAAGAATGGAGGGGCCAAGGTACGCAGTATTTT. It encodes CASSQEWRGQGTQYF.